This TCR beta chain comes out of a study of human T cells and chemical hapten exposure. Original analysis: Sample TCR counts, which ranged from about 23,224 to 690,600, had a median of approximately 96,000. Via MiXCR, TCRdb re-called the RACE reads, giving one row per CDR3 protein. TCRdb, not the authors, supplied the V and J calls. The table records about 40,000 distinct CDR3 sequences, about 10% of them present only once. V lost 2 bases and J lost 4; bases outside the gene matches: 17. CDR1 LGHNA and CDR2 YSLEER come from the germline V gene. The CDR3 runs to 20 residues. The time point here: pre-sensitization, week 0. The treatment here: therapeutic diphenylcyclopropenone sensitization with weekly scalp DPC. This clonotype was observed a few times.

The sequencing used whole blood, collected in connection with sensitization to the hapten diphenylcyclopropenone (DPC). The genes are TRBV4-3 and TRBJ2-2; 9 bases match TRBD2. This TCR was sampled from a man aged 25-45 years with alopecia areata. Some clones in this sample may be carry-over from other donors' samples. The CDR3 loop is CASSQLLAGESGVSTGELFF. The CDR3 nucleotides are TGCGCCAGCAGCCAACTCTTAGCGGGAGAGAGTGGAGTTAGCACCGGGGAGCTGTTTTTT.